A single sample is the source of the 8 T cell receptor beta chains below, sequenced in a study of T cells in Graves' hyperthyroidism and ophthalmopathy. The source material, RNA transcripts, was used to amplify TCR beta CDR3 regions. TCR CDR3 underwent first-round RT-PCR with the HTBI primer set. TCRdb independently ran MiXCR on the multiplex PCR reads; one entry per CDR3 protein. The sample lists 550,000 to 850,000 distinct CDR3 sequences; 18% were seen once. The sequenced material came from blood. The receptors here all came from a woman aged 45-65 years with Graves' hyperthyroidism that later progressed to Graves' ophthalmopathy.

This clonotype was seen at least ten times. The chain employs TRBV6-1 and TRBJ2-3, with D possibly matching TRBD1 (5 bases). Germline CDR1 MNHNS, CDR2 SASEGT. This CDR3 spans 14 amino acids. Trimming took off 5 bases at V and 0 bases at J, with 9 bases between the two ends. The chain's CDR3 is CASSRTYSTDTQYF. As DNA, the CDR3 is TGTGCCAGCAGTCGGACATATAGCACAGATACGCAGTATTTT.

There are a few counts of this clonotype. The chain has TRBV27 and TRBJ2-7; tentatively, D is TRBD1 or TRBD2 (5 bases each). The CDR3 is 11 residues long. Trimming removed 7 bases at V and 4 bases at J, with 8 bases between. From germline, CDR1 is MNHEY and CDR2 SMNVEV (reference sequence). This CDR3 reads CASKRGYEQYF. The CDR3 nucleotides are TGTGCCAGCAAGAGGGGATACGAGCAGTACTTC.

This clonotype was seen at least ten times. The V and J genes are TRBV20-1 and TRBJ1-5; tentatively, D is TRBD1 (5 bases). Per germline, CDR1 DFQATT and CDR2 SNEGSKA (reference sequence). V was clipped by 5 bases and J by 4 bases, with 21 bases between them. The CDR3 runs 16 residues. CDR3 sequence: CSAETGGGSGNQPQHF. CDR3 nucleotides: TGCAGTGCTGAGACGGGGGGGGGTTCCGGTAATCAGCCCCAGCATTTT.

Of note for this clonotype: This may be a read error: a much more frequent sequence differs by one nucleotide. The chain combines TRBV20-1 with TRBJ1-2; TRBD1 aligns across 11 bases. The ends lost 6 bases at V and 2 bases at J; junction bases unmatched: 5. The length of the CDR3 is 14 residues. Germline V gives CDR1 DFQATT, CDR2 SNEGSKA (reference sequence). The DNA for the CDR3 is TGCAGTGCGGAGTGGACAGGGGGCAACTATGGCTACACCTTC. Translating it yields CSAEWTGGNYGYTF.

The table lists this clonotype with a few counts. CDR3 residues: CASSITGGVEKLFF. The CDR3 nucleotides are TGCGCCAGCAGCATTACAGGGGGAGTTGAAAAACTGTTTTTT. This chain uses TRBV5-1 with TRBJ1-4; 8 nucleotides line up with TRBD1. Germline assignment: CDR1 SGHRS and CDR2 YFSETQ. This CDR3 is 14 amino acids long. V gave up 4 bases and J gave up 7 bases; unmatched junction bases: 6.

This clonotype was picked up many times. The CDR3 region has the DNA TGTGCCAGCAGCTTTCAGGGGGCGAGCAATCAGCCCCAGCATTTT. It yields the protein CASSFQGASNQPQHF. The chain links TRBV7-2 to TRBJ1-5, with 8 bases aligning to TRBD1. Unmatched junction bases numbered 2, after V lost 3 bases and J lost 1 base. CDR3 length: 15 amino acids. CDR1 SGHTA and CDR2 FQGNSA come from the germline V gene.

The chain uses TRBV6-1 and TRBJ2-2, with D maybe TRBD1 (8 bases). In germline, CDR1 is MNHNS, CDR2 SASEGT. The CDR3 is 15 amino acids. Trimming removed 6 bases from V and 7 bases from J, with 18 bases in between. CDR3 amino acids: CASRILTGEGGELFF. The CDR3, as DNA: TGTGCCAGCAGGATACTGACAGGGGAGGGCGGGGAGCTGTTTTTT.

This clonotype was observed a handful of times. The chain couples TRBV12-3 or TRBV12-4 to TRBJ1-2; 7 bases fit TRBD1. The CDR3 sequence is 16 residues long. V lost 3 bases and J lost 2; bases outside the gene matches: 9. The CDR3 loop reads CASSFSDQGDNYGYTF. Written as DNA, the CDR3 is TGTGCCAGCAGTTTCTCCGACCAGGGGGACAACTATGGCTACACCTTC.